This paragraph reports one T cell receptor beta chain. The record originates from a study of low-dose radiotherapy and immunotherapy resistance in tumors. V dropped 5 bases and J dropped 7 bases, with 18 bases sitting between them. The CDR3 runs 15 residues. Looked up from germline, CDR1 is MNHEY and CDR2 is SVGEGT. Covering alpha and beta chains, TRAV- and TRBV-specific primers were used for the first-strand cDNA. With a constant-region primer and a V-primer adapter, TCRs were subjected to 20 to 25 PCR cycles of amplification. TCRdb redid the calling of the reads with MiXCR, one entry per CDR3 protein. Among roughly 60,000 distinct CDR3 sequences listed, approximately 25% were seen once. Sample time point: before trial treatment.

This sequence was found in a male donor with prostate cancer. The sequenced sample was PBMCs, obtained before treatment. This sequence joins TRBV6-2 or TRBV6-3 and TRBJ2-1, with a possible D match to TRBD1 (6 bases). This chain's CDR3 is CASSEGVPGQNEQFF. CDR3 nucleotides: TGTGCCAGCAGTGAGGGGGTTCCGGGGCAGAATGAGCAGTTCTTC.